The next 8 T cell receptor beta chains were all read from a single sample in a study of T cells in Graves' hyperthyroidism and ophthalmopathy. Template material for amplifying TCR beta CDR3 regions consisted of RNA transcripts. RT-PCR in the first round (using the HTBI primer set) targeted the TCR CDR3. TCRdb independently ran MiXCR on the multiplex PCR reads; one entry per CDR3 protein. The profile shows about 500,000 distinct CDR3 sequences, around 16% of them singletons. The sequenced material came from blood. The receptors here all came from a woman younger than 45 with Graves' ophthalmopathy.

Many counts were recorded for this clonotype. The genes are TRBV5-4 and TRBJ2-2, with D unclear. CDR1 and CDR2 (germline): SGHNT, YYREEE (reference sequence). Trimming removed 2 bases at V and 7 bases at J, with 18 bases between. The length of the CDR3 is 16 residues. The CDR3 sequence: CASSFEAGRSFGELFF. In DNA, the CDR3 is TGTGCCAGCAGCTTTGAGGCAGGCAGATCTTTCGGGGAGCTGTTTTTT.

This clonotype was recorded at least ten times. As DNA, the CDR3 is TGCGCCAGCTCACGACAGGGAGGCACAGATACGCAGTATTTT. Translation: CASSRQGGTDTQYF. The V gene is TRBV5-1, the J gene TRBJ2-3, with 7 bases matching TRBD1. V lost 7 bases and J lost 1; bases outside the gene matches: 6. CDR1 is SGHRS, CDR2 YFSETQ, per germline. The CDR3 is 14 residues long.

This clonotype was observed many times. V usage is TRBV12-3 or TRBV12-4 and J usage is TRBJ2-4; 8 nucleotides agree with TRBD2. This CDR3 contains 18 residues. Trimming at V came to 3 bases and at J to 3 bases, leaving 13 bases not matched to a gene. CDR3 sequence: CASSFRAGADVGKNIQYF. The CDR3 bases are TGTGCCAGCAGTTTCCGAGCGGGAGCAGACGTTGGCAAAAACATTCAGTACTTC.

This clonotype was counted between two and nine times. The chain couples TRBV18 to TRBJ2-1; tentatively, D is TRBD2 (6 bases). Germline V gene data show CDR1 as KGHSH and CDR2 as LQKENI. This CDR3 is built from 17 residues. Trimming stripped 2 bases from V and 0 bases from J, with 14 bases between. CDR3 coding DNA: TGTGCCAGCTCACCATTCGAGGACGGGAGCTCCTACAATGAGCAGTTCTTC. Its translation: CASSPFEDGSSYNEQFF.

There are a few counts of this clonotype. The chain combines TRBV28 with TRBJ1-2, with D perhaps TRBD1 (5 bases). The CDR3 sequence is 13 residues long. V lost 7 bases to trimming and J lost 8 bases, with 17 bases between them. CDR1 is MDHEN, CDR2 SYDVKM, per germline. The CDR3 DNA is TGTGCCAGCACCACGGGAGGGACGAGCGGCTACACCTTC. Protein product: CASTTGGTSGYTF.

This clonotype was found many times. The chain uses TRBV30 and TRBJ1-3, with a tentative D call TRBD1 (5 bases). Trimming removed 0 bases from V and 13 bases from J, with 13 bases in between. Germline values: CDR1 GTSNPN, CDR2 SVGIG (reference sequence). The CDR3 spans 12 residues. This chain's CDR3 is CAWSVPRDGIYF. CDR3 nucleotide sequence: TGTGCCTGGAGTGTACCCAGGGACGGAATATATTTT.

This clonotype was found many times. J is TRBJ2-1 and V is TRBV7-2, with TRBD2 matching 9 bases. V trimming: 5 bases; J trimming: 4 bases; junction bases outside the gene matches: 6. The CDR3 sequence is 15 residues long. The germline V gene has CDR1 SGHTA and CDR2 FQGNSA. CDR3 DNA sequence: TGTGCCAGCAGCACCGGACTAGCGAGTTACAATGAGCAGTTCTTC. Translating gives CASSTGLASYNEQFF.

This clonotype was found a few times. The chain links TRBV7-2 to TRBJ2-7; D may be TRBD2 (6 bases). Trimming pared 2 bases from V and 7 bases from J, leaving 18 bases between. This CDR3 has 15 residues. CDR1 and CDR2 (germline): SGHTA, FQGNSA. The CDR3 nucleotides are TGTGCCAGCAGCTTAATGGAGGGGCTGCCGGGGGAGCAGTACTTC. Encoded protein: CASSLMEGLPGEQYF.